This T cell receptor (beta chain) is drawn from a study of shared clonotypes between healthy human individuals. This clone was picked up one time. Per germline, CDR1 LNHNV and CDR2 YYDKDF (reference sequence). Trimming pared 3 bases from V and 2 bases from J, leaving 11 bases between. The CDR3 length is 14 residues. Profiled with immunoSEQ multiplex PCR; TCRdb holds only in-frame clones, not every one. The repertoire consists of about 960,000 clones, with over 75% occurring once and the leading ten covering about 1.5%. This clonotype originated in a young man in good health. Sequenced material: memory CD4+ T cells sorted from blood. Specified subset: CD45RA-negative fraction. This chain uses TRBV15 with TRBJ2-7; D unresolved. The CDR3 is CATSRALGAYEQYF. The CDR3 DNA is TGTGCCACCAGCAGGGCATTGGGTGCCTACGAGCAGTACTTC. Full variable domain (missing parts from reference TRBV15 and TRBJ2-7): DAMVIQNPRYQVTQFGKPVTLSCSQTLNHNVMYWYQQKSSQAPKLLFHYYDKDFNNEADTPDNFQSRRPNTSFCFLDIRSPGLGDTAMYLCATSRALGAYEQYFGPGTRLTVT.